These T cell receptor beta chains were read from a single sample in a study of T cell responses to AZD1222 COVID-19 vaccine. Clones were sequenced by immunoSEQ multiplex PCR, and TCRdb holds only the in-frame ones, with some missing. In the table there are 120,000 or so clones, roughly 89% of which are singletons. Source: peripheral blood, taken on day 0 of AZD1222 vaccination. Receptor source: an adult in good health. The CDR3 runs from the conserved cysteine through the conserved F or W. The D gene is left open where the match is weak. The listing skips clone size in some rows; elsewhere it reads once, few, many or a size class.

V gene: TRBV7-9; J gene: TRBJ1-2; D gene: -; clone size: -; CDR3 protein: CASSLEVLGDGYTF; CDR3 DNA: TGTGCCAGCAGCTTAGAGGTGTTGGGGGATGGCTACACCTTC
V gene: TRBV5-4; J gene: TRBJ2-5; D gene: -; clone size: once; CDR3 protein: CASSFGGTETQYF; CDR3 DNA: TGTGCCAGCAGCTTTGGGGGGACGGAGACCCAGTACTTC
V gene: TRBV10-3; J gene: TRBJ1-1; D gene: -; clone size: -; CDR3 protein: CAIGSDENTEAFF; CDR3 DNA: TGTGCCATCGGGTCTGATGAGAACACTGAAGCTTTCTTT
V gene: TRBV7-2; J gene: TRBJ2-1; D gene: -; clone size: -; CDR3 protein: CASSIWIIPYNEQFF; CDR3 DNA: TGTGCCAGCAGCATCTGGATTATCCCATACAATGAGCAGTTCTTC
V gene: TRBV6-5; J gene: TRBJ1-2; D gene: -; clone size: few; CDR3 protein: CASSYSLRVHTYGYTF; CDR3 DNA: TGTGCCAGCAGTTACTCGCTTCGTGTTCACACCTATGGCTACACCTTC
V gene: TRBV28; J gene: TRBJ1-4; D gene: -; clone size: -; CDR3 protein: CASSLAGVAGEKLFF; CDR3 DNA: TGTGCCAGCAGTTTAGCCGGGGTGGCAGGTGAAAAACTGTTTTTT
V gene: TRBV7-2; J gene: TRBJ2-1; D gene: -; clone size: once; CDR3 protein: CASSLGVRLGQFF; CDR3 DNA: TGTGCCAGCAGCTTAGGGGTTCGGCTGGGGCAGTTCTTC
V gene: TRBV5-1; J gene: TRBJ1-3; D gene: TRBD1; clone size: -; CDR3 protein: CASSRDREGSGNTIYF; CDR3 DNA: TGCGCCAGCAGCAGGGACAGGGAAGGCTCTGGAAACACCATATATTTT
V gene: TRBV15; J gene: TRBJ1-3; D gene: -; clone size: once; CDR3 protein: CATSRDGVGNTIYF; CDR3 DNA: TGTGCCACCAGCAGAGATGGGGTTGGAAACACCATATATTTT
V gene: TRBV7-2; J gene: TRBJ2-5; D gene: -; clone size: -; CDR3 protein: CASSSPVLRETQYF; CDR3 DNA: TGTGCCAGCAGCTCCCCGGTCCTAAGAGAGACCCAGTACTTC
V gene: TRBV6-5; J gene: TRBJ1-6; D gene: -; clone size: -; CDR3 protein: CASSFRGNNSPLHF; CDR3 DNA: TGTGCCAGCAGTTTCCGGGGAAATAATTCACCCCTCCACTTT
V gene: TRBV7-6; J gene: TRBJ2-2; D gene: TRBD2; clone size: -; CDR3 protein: CASSPGLAGSNTGELFF; CDR3 DNA: TGTGCCAGCAGCCCGGGACTAGCGGGATCGAACACCGGGGAGCTGTTTTTT
V gene: TRBV2; J gene: TRBJ2-3; D gene: TRBD2; clone size: -; CDR3 protein: CASSELAGDFTDTQYF; CDR3 DNA: TGTGCCAGCAGTGAGCTAGCGGGAGATTTCACAGATACGCAGTATTTT
V gene: TRBV24-1; J gene: TRBJ2-3; D gene: -; clone size: -; CDR3 protein: CATSVAASDTQYF; CDR3 DNA: TGTGCCACCAGTGTAGCAGCATCAGATACGCAGTATTTT
V gene: TRBV7-6; J gene: TRBJ2-5; D gene: TRBD2; clone size: -; CDR3 protein: CASSLRGGGAEETQYF; CDR3 DNA: TGTGCCAGCAGCTTAAGGGGCGGGGGAGCCGAAGAGACCCAGTACTTC
V gene: TRBV11-2; J gene: TRBJ2-1; D gene: -; clone size: -; CDR3 protein: CASSSISGFGEQFF; CDR3 DNA: TGTGCCAGCAGCTCGATCTCTGGGTTTGGGGAGCAGTTCTTC
V gene: TRBV4-1; J gene: TRBJ2-2; D gene: -; clone size: -; CDR3 protein: CASSHLPGTELFF; CDR3 DNA: TGCGCCAGCAGCCACCTTCCCGGGACTGAGCTGTTTTTT
V gene: TRBV3-1/TRBV3-2; J gene: TRBJ2-4; D gene: -; clone size: -; CDR3 protein: CASSHSSGVTANLAKNIQYF; CDR3 DNA: TGTGCCAGCAGCCACTCTTCCGGTGTGACGGCCAATCTAGCCAAAAACATTCAGTACTTC
V gene: TRBV7-3; J gene: TRBJ2-5; D gene: TRBD2; clone size: -; CDR3 protein: CASSLAGGQETQYF; CDR3 DNA: TGTGCCAGCAGCTTAGCGGGAGGGCAAGAGACCCAGTACTTC
V gene: TRBV7-9; J gene: TRBJ1-1; D gene: TRBD1; clone size: few; CDR3 protein: CASSPGQGEATAFF; CDR3 DNA: TGTGCCAGCAGCCCCGGACAGGGCGAAGCGACGGCTTTCTTT
V gene: TRBV18; J gene: TRBJ1-5; D gene: -; clone size: -; CDR3 protein: CASSPTIAGEQPQHF; CDR3 DNA: TGTGCCAGCTCTCCTACCATAGCGGGGGAACAGCCCCAGCATTTT
V gene: TRBV6-5; J gene: TRBJ2-7; D gene: TRBD1; clone size: -; CDR3 protein: CASSSGTDKNEQYF; CDR3 DNA: TGTGCCAGCAGTTCCGGGACAGATAAGAACGAGCAGTACTTC
V gene: TRBV5-1; J gene: TRBJ1-4; D gene: -; clone size: once; CDR3 protein: CASSAGSDEKLFF; CDR3 DNA: TGCGCCAGCAGCGCAGGCAGCGATGAAAAACTGTTTTTT
V gene: TRBV6-5; J gene: TRBJ2-7; D gene: -; clone size: -; CDR3 protein: CASSYDRGRLNEQYF; CDR3 DNA: TGTGCCAGCAGTTACGACCGGGGCCGTCTGAACGAGCAGTACTTC
V gene: TRBV6-6; J gene: TRBJ2-1; D gene: -; clone size: -; CDR3 protein: CASSASQEEYNEQFF; CDR3 DNA: TGTGCCAGCAGTGCCAGCCAGGAGGAGTACAATGAGCAGTTCTTC
V gene: TRBV6-5; J gene: TRBJ1-4; D gene: TRBD1; clone size: -; CDR3 protein: CASSRQGTNEKLFF; CDR3 DNA: TGTGCCAGCAGCCGACAGGGAACTAATGAAAAACTGTTTTTT
V gene: TRBV28; J gene: TRBJ1-2; D gene: -; clone size: -; CDR3 protein: CASSLGGGKGYGYTF; CDR3 DNA: TGTGCCAGCAGTTTGGGTGGGGGCAAGGGCTATGGCTACACCTTC
V gene: TRBV7-3; J gene: TRBJ1-1; D gene: -; clone size: few; CDR3 protein: CASSSGWDTEAFF; CDR3 DNA: TGTGCCAGCAGCTCCGGATGGGACACTGAAGCTTTCTTT
V gene: TRBV5-1; J gene: TRBJ1-2; D gene: -; clone size: -; CDR3 protein: CASTETTSGYGYTF; CDR3 DNA: TGCGCCAGCACTGAGACGACGTCGGGCTATGGCTACACCTTC
V gene: TRBV7-2; J gene: TRBJ1-2; D gene: TRBD1; clone size: -; CDR3 protein: CASSLVFRQGNLNGYTF; CDR3 DNA: TGTGCCAGCAGCTTAGTTTTCCGACAGGGCAACCTCAATGGCTACACCTTC
V gene: TRBV7-6; J gene: TRBJ2-2; D gene: -; clone size: -; CDR3 protein: CASSSSGGDAGELFF; CDR3 DNA: TGTGCCAGCAGCAGTAGCGGAGGGGACGCCGGGGAGCTGTTTTTT
V gene: TRBV29-1; J gene: TRBJ1-2; D gene: TRBD1; clone size: once; CDR3 protein: CSVGEGTGDGYTF; CDR3 DNA: TGCAGCGTTGGGGAGGGGACAGGGGATGGCTACACCTTC
V gene: TRBV3-1/TRBV3-2; J gene: TRBJ2-7; D gene: -; clone size: -; CDR3 protein: CASSQAGGLYEQYF; CDR3 DNA: TGTGCCAGCAGCCAAGCGGGGGGCCTCTACGAGCAGTACTTC
V gene: TRBV13; J gene: TRBJ2-2; D gene: -; clone size: -; CDR3 protein: CASSPRRGLGVGELFF; CDR3 DNA: TGTGCCAGCAGCCCCAGGAGGGGTTTAGGTGTCGGGGAGCTGTTTTTT
V gene: TRBV11-2; J gene: TRBJ2-7; D gene: TRBD2; clone size: -; CDR3 protein: CASSLRLAGFYSYEQYF; CDR3 DNA: TGTGCCAGCAGCTTACGACTAGCGGGATTCTACTCCTACGAGCAGTACTTC
V gene: TRBV20-1; J gene: TRBJ2-7; D gene: -; clone size: -; CDR3 protein: CSASKGGEQYF; CDR3 DNA: TGCAGTGCTAGTAAAGGTGGCGAGCAGTACTTC
V gene: TRBV9; J gene: TRBJ1-4; D gene: -; clone size: -; CDR3 protein: CASSGEYGGEKLFF; CDR3 DNA: TGTGCCAGCAGCGGCGAGTACGGGGGGGAAAAACTGTTTTTT